These 28 T cell receptor beta chains were all obtained from the same sample, sequenced in a study of post-analysis software for immune sequencing data. These receptors lack a known antigen. Prepared libraries of TCR beta cDNA carried unique molecular identifiers. From the PCR reads, TCRdb called clonotypes with MiXCR, one entry per CDR3 protein. The table shows about 820,000 distinct CDR3 sequences, with around 50% occurring only once. Study-wide findings and caveats: Four to six TRBV segments were significantly more frequent in patients than in controls. TRBV5-6, TRBV5-1 and TRBV20-1 were among these segments.

Sequenced input: blood. The receptors were gathered from a girl aged 10-17 years with multiple sclerosis.

V usage is TRBV20-1 and J usage is TRBJ2-3; D ambiguous. Germline values: CDR1 DFQATT, CDR2 SNEGSKA (reference sequence). There are 10 residues in the CDR3. V lost 2 bases and J lost 6, with 3 bases in between. CDR3 loop: CSARPDTQYF. For the CDR3, the DNA is TGCAGTGCTAGACCGGATACGCAGTATTTT.

This chain joins TRBV6-5 and TRBJ1-5; D is perhaps TRBD1 (5 bases). In germline, CDR1 is MNHEY, CDR2 SVGAGI. Trimming stripped 4 bases from V and 4 bases from J, with 11 bases between. This CDR3 is 14 amino acids long. CDR3: CASSWGPGNQPQHF. The CDR3, as DNA: TGTGCCAGCAGTTGGGGACCGGGAAATCAGCCCCAGCATTTT.

The chain uses TRBV6-1 and TRBJ2-4; TRBD2 agrees at 7 bases. Germline CDR1 and CDR2: MNHNS and SASEGT. Trimming at V came to 6 bases and at J to 11 bases, leaving 7 bases not matched to a gene. The length of the CDR3 is 12 residues. The CDR3 reads CASRLQAGVQYF. The CDR3 DNA sequence: TGTGCCAGCAGACTACAGGCGGGGGTTCAGTACTTC.

This clonotype was counted between two and nine times. The V and J genes are TRBV20-1 and TRBJ2-5, with 12 bases identical to TRBD2. The CDR3 is made up of 17 amino acids. Germline CDR1 reads DFQATT; CDR2 reads SNEGSKA (reference sequence). V was clipped by 3 bases and J by 5 bases; unmatched bases: 13. Here the CDR3 reads CSASRASGRVEGETQYF. The CDR3 bases are TGCAGTGCTAGTCGAGCTAGCGGGAGGGTTGAAGGGGAGACCCAGTACTTC.

The chain is built from TRBV10-3 and TRBJ2-2, with unresolved D. The CDR3 contains 14 residues. CDR1 and CDR2 (germline): ENHRY, SYGVKD. Deletions cut 6 bases from V and 4 bases from J, with 12 bases between. The CDR3: CAIRTELSTGELFF. The CDR3 nucleotides read TGTGCCATCAGGACCGAGTTGAGCACCGGGGAGCTGTTTTTT.

V gene TRBV15 combines with J gene TRBJ2-3; TRBD2 might be the D (6 bases). Germline values: CDR1 LNHNV, CDR2 YYDKDF (reference sequence). CDR3 size: 15 residues. V lost 1 base and J 2 bases, leaving 10 bases between the germline ends. Here the CDR3 reads CATSRVAGSTDTQYF. The CDR3 DNA reads TGTGCCACCAGCAGAGTTGCGGGGTCCACAGATACGCAGTATTTT.

The chain employs TRBV6-1 and TRBJ2-1; 16 positions match TRBD2. Trimming removed 4 bases from V and 2 bases from J; junction bases left unmatched: 8. CDR3 length: 19 amino acids. Germline V gene lookup returns CDR1 MNHNS and CDR2 SASEGT. The CDR3 here is CASSGPGLAGGSAYNEQFF. DNA for the CDR3: TGTGCCAGCAGTGGACCGGGACTAGCGGGAGGGTCCGCCTACAATGAGCAGTTCTTC.

The chain has TRBV9 and TRBJ1-2, with D perhaps TRBD1 (5 bases). The CDR3 consists of 15 residues. V was trimmed by 0 bases and J by 3 bases, leaving 12 bases between them. Germline CDR1 SGDLS, CDR2 YYNGEE. CDR3 loop: CASSVEGGAYYGYTF. CDR3 coding DNA: TGTGCCAGCAGCGTAGAGGGTGGGGCCTACTATGGCTACACCTTC.

The CDR3 spells CASSPGERQGPTDTQYF. Written as DNA, the CDR3 is TGCGCCAGCAGCCCCGGGGAGAGGCAGGGCCCGACAGATACGCAGTATTTT. The gene calls are TRBV5-1 and TRBJ2-3; D is tentatively TRBD1 or TRBD2 (5 bases each). V was pared by 4 bases and J by 3 bases, with 21 bases between. This CDR3 region has 17 residues. Germline CDR1 is SGHRS and CDR2 is YFSETQ.

This clonotype was observed once. The genes are TRBV5-1 and TRBJ1-1; the D gene is possibly TRBD1 (6 bases). CDR1 SGHRS and CDR2 YFSETQ come from the germline V gene. Trimming removed 0 bases at V and 6 bases at J, with 18 bases between. CDR3 size: 16 residues. The CDR3 loop reads CASSLAGGTRSPEAFF. The CDR3, as DNA: TGCGCCAGCAGCTTGGCCGGGGGGACACGGAGCCCTGAAGCTTTCTTT. Full variable domain (remainder filled in from reference TRBV5-1 and TRBJ1-1): KAGVTQTPRYLIKTRGQQVTLSCSPISGHRSVSWYQQTPGQGLQFLFEYFSETQRNKGNFPGRFSGRQFSNSRSEMNVSTLELGDSALYLCASSLAGGTRSPEAFFGQGTRLTVV.

The V gene is TRBV7-3, the J gene TRBJ2-3; D gene uncertain. Trimming took 1 base from V and 2 from J, leaving 10 bases between them. Germline CDR1 reads SGHTA; CDR2 reads FQGTGA. This CDR3 contains 15 residues. The CDR3: CASSLITSYTDTQYF. The DNA of the CDR3 is TGTGCCAGCAGCTTAATAACATCCTACACAGATACGCAGTATTTT.

The CDR3 here is CASSLPSNYGYTF. In DNA, the CDR3 is TGCGCCAGCAGCCTACCGTCCAACTATGGCTACACCTTC. J is TRBJ1-2 and V is TRBV4-1; D not resolved. Germline lookup yields CDR1 MGHRA and CDR2 YSYEKL. Trimming took 4 bases from V and 2 from J, leaving 8 bases between them. There are 13 residues in the CDR3.

The V gene is TRBV7-9, the J gene TRBJ2-1; TRBD2 aligns across 13 bases. There are 16 residues in the CDR3. Germline V gene lookup returns CDR1 SEHNR and CDR2 FQNEAQ (reference sequence). The junction had 7 bases not matched to a gene; V was cut back by 4 bases and J by 7 bases. CDR3 region: CASSSQGLAGLNEQFF. For the CDR3, the DNA is TGTGCCAGCAGCTCCCAGGGACTAGCGGGATTGAATGAGCAGTTCTTC.

The chain recombines TRBV28 with TRBJ2-1, with D possibly TRBD2 on 5 matching bases. The germline V gene encodes CDR1 MDHEN and CDR2 SYDVKM. CDR3 length equals 17 residues. V lost 5 bases, J lost 1 base, and 18 bases lay in between. CDR3 sequence reads: CASSPHSGQPSYNEQFF. CDR3 bases: TGTGCCAGCAGTCCCCACAGCGGCCAACCTTCCTACAATGAGCAGTTCTTC.

This clonotype was counted between two and nine times. The genes are TRBV24-1 and TRBJ2-3; D is unresolved. The germline CDR1 and CDR2 sequences are KGHDR and SFDVKD. The CDR3 runs to 13 residues. Trimming left V 3 bases short and J 5 bases short, with 8 bases between. DNA for the CDR3: TGTGCCACCAGTGATAGGGTTGGAGATACGCAGTATTTT. It translates to CATSDRVGDTQYF.

This chain links TRBV6-5 with TRBJ2-5; D remains ambiguous. This CDR3 has 14 residues. The V end was cut by 5 bases, the J end by 1 base, with 11 bases between. Germline values: CDR1 MNHEY, CDR2 SVGAGI. As DNA, the CDR3 is TGTGCCAGCAGTCGGTCCAGCTCCCAAGAGACCCAGTACTTC. Translated: CASSRSSSQETQYF.

The chain joins TRBV6-6 to TRBJ1-1; weak D call: TRBD1 (5 bases). Between the trimmed V and J ends, which lost 6 bases and 2 bases, there was a span of 13 bases. Germline assignment: CDR1 MNHNY and CDR2 SVGAGI (reference sequence). The length of the CDR3 is 14 residues. CDR3 coding DNA: TGTGCCAGCAGGCTACGAGGGGATAACACTGAAGCTTTCTTT. Translating gives CASRLRGDNTEAFF.

V and J are TRBV2 and TRBJ2-3; 12 bases are a match to TRBD2. Germline V gene sequence: CDR1 SNHLY, CDR2 FYNNEI. The CDR3 has 15 amino acids. Losses at the gene ends were 7 bases for V and 1 base for J; bases not matched to a gene: 3. DNA for the CDR3: TGTGCCAGCACCTGGACTAGCGGGGGCACAGATACGCAGTATTTT. Encoded protein: CASTWTSGGTDTQYF. Full variable domain (outside the CDR3, taken from reference TRBV2 and TRBJ2-3): EPEVTQTPSHQVTQMGQEVILRCVPISNHLYFYWYRQILGQKVEFLVSFYNNEISEKSEIFDDQFSVERPDGSNFTLKIRSTKLEDSAMYFCASTWTSGGTDTQYFGPGTRLTVL.

A few counts support this clonotype. V is TRBV20-1 and J is TRBJ2-1; D gene uncertain. The germline V gene has CDR1 DFQATT and CDR2 SNEGSKA (reference sequence). CDR3 length equals 14 residues. V gave up 3 bases and J gave up 10 bases, with 19 bases separating them. The CDR3 loop reads CSASDQVWGCEQFF. The CDR3 DNA reads as TGCAGTGCTAGTGACCAGGTCTGGGGATGCGAGCAGTTCTTC.

The chain links TRBV20-1 to TRBJ2-5, with 9 bases matching TRBD1. There are 15 residues in the CDR3. Looked up from germline, CDR1 is DFQATT and CDR2 is SNEGSKA (reference sequence). V gave up 0 bases and J gave up 2 bases; unmatched junction bases: 4. As DNA, the CDR3 is TGCAGTGCTAGAGACCCGGGACAGGGACAAGAGACCCAGTACTTC. This translates into CSARDPGQGQETQYF.

This clonotype turned up a few times. The V call is TRBV7-9, the J call TRBJ2-7; D is ambiguous. Trimming left V 7 bases short and J 0 bases short, with 10 bases between. The germline gives CDR1 SEHNR, CDR2 FQNEAQ (reference sequence). The CDR3 extends over 13 amino acids. In DNA form, the CDR3 reads TGTGCCAGCACTACCGTGAGCTCCTACGAGCAGTACTTC. This sequence encodes CASTTVSSYEQYF.

This clonotype was seen more than once but under ten times. The chain uses TRBV11-2 and TRBJ1-2, with D possibly being TRBD1 (6 bases). The germline V gene encodes CDR1 SGHAT and CDR2 FQNNGV. The V end was cut by 5 bases, the J end by 8 bases, with 15 bases between. The CDR3 runs 13 residues. The CDR3 reads CASSPDSPSGYTF. The CDR3 DNA sequence: TGTGCCAGCAGCCCGGACAGTCCGTCAGGCTACACCTTC.

The chain combines TRBV20-1 with TRBJ2-1, with D possibly matching TRBD2 (6 bases). There are 14 residues in the CDR3. Germline-derived CDR1 and CDR2 are DFQATT and SNEGSKA (reference sequence). Trimming removed 6 bases from V and 3 bases from J, with 15 bases in between. This CDR3 reads CSAPGRGNYNEQFF. The CDR3 DNA reads as TGCAGTGCACCCGGACGGGGGAACTACAATGAGCAGTTCTTC.

This clonotype was seen a few times. The rearrangement joins TRBV4-1 to TRBJ2-7, with D maybe TRBD1 (5 bases). CDR1 is MGHRA and CDR2 is YSYEKL in the germline V gene. V was trimmed by 0 bases and J by 1 base, leaving 13 bases between them. The CDR3 runs to 16 residues. CDR3 amino acids: CASSQERQGRSYEQYF. CDR3 sequence (DNA): TGCGCCAGCAGCCAAGAGAGGCAGGGCCGGTCCTACGAGCAGTACTTC.

This clonotype appeared once. V is TRBV6-5 and J is TRBJ1-1; weak D call: TRBD1 (6 bases). Germline assignment: CDR1 MNHEY and CDR2 SVGAGI. The germline V and J ends were trimmed by 6 bases and 7 bases, with 9 bases remaining between them. The CDR3 has 11 amino acids. The CDR3 DNA is TGTGCCAGCAGAAGGGGGTATGAAGCTTTCTTT. Its translation: CASRRGYEAFF.

This chain uses TRBV5-6 with TRBJ1-5; 8 positions match TRBD1. After removal of 3 bases from V and 7 bases from J, the junction contained 6 bases not matched to a gene. The CDR3 spans 14 residues. The V gene's germline CDR1 is SGHDT and CDR2 YYEEEE. The CDR3 DNA reads TGTGCCAGCAGCTCTCGGACAGGGAGGCAGCCCCAGCATTTT. It is translated as CASSSRTGRQPQHF. The variable domain in full, with the rest retrieved from reference TRBV5-6 and TRBJ1-5, is DAGVTQSPTHLIKTRGQQVTLRCSPKSGHDTVSWYQQALGQGPQFIFQYYEEEERQRGNFPDRFSGHQFPNYSSELNVNALLLGDSALYLCASSSRTGRQPQHFGDGTRLSIL.

V is TRBV7-8 and J is TRBJ2-5; D remains ambiguous. The better agreement between TRBJ2-7 and the DNA end casts doubt on the J call. The CDR3 extends over 13 amino acids. Germline assignment: CDR1 SGHVS and CDR2 FQNEAQ. CDR3 DNA: TGTGCCAGCAGCCTTCCGGGCTCGGACGAGCAGTACTTC. Translated: CASSLPGSDEQYF.

This clonotype has a handful of counts. V is TRBV5-1 and J is TRBJ2-7, with 7 bases identical to TRBD1. The length of the CDR3 is 15 residues. V lost 1 base, J lost 0 bases, and 4 bases stayed unmatched. Germline CDR1 reads SGHRS; CDR2 reads YFSETQ. CDR3 protein: CASSLTGTDSYEQYF. DNA of the CDR3: TGCGCCAGCAGCTTGACCGGGACAGACTCCTACGAGCAGTACTTC.